This is a list of T cell receptor beta chains from one sample in a study of beta chain features in type 1 diabetes. Data came from immunoSEQ multiplex PCR; TCRdb stores just in-frame clones and leaves some out. The sample includes around 400,000 clones, around an eighth of them seen just once. Sequencing was performed on naive CD4+ T cells from blood. These receptors were obtained from a man younger than 35 in good health. The conserved cysteine and the conserved F or W are not part of the CDR3 here.

TRBJ1-2 TRBV19 ASSIQGIYGYT
TRBJ1-4 TRBV6-1 ASSTRSFNEKLF
TRBJ2-1 TRBV4-1 ASSQDSAGVLTEQF
TRBJ2-5 TRBV10-3 AISAQELGETQY
TRBJ2-3 TRBV7-9 ASSPAGTSPTDTQY
TRBJ2-2 TRBV15 ATSRAGSGGAGELF
TRBJ2-1 TRBV19 ASSRASPIGDEQF
TRBJ2-5 TRBV10-3 AMSGGETQY
TRBJ2-7 TRBV28 ASGQGAREQY
TRBJ2-4 TRBV14 ASSQVGRKNIQY
TRBJ2-7 TRBV2 ASRGASGTYEQY
TRBJ2-5 TRBV5-1 ASSLTAGGNQETQY
TRBJ2-7 TRBV7-8 ASSLVSRNYEQY
TRBJ2-2 TRBV5-1 ASSLQGPTPNTGELF
TRBJ2-5 TRBV5-1 ASSLDRRETQY
TRBJ2-7 TRBV7-2 ASSLVAGNSYEQY
TRBJ2-5 TRBV27 ASSLMAGGETQY
TRBJ2-1 TRBV4-2 ASSQDPQDEQF
TRBJ1-2 TRBV29-1 SAGQGSSGYT
TRBJ1-2 TRBV27 ASGQGHYGYT
TRBJ2-4 TRBV14 ASSQGRGHKNIQY
TRBJ2-5 TRBV7-2 ASSLGGGAETQY
TRBJ1-2 TRBV9 ASSAGQYGYT
TRBJ2-7 TRBV7-2 ASNQAGGVPYEQY
TRBJ2-3 TRBV19 ASRQGSSTDTQY
TRBJ2-1 TRBV7-9 ASSFRTSGSFYEQF
TRBJ2-7 TRBV7-3 ASSPRGSYEQY
TRBJ2-1 TRBV11-2 ASSSPPSYNEQF
TRBJ1-1 TRBV28 ASSLGAGGNTEAF
TRBJ1-5 TRBV28 ASFYRGSNQPQH
TRBJ2-1 TRBV7-3 ASSLTGGRAPYNEQF
TRBJ2-3 TRBV27 ASFPRRGGRTDTQY
TRBJ2-7 TRBV28 ASSTIGQGAFRYEQY
TRBJ2-5 TRBV7-2 ASSLSETQY
TRBJ1-3 TRBV5-1 ASSLEGSGNTIY
TRBJ1-3 TRBV23-1 ASSQSLELQGTSGNTIY
TRBJ2-7 TRBV6-6 ASSRTSGRQY
TRBJ1-2 TRBV7-3 ASSPGDRSLRGYT
TRBJ2-7 TRBV6-5 ASSFRDSHIGQY
TRBJ1-1 TRBV18 ASSLVTGGNTEAF
TRBJ2-7 TRBV28 ATRVSGSLYEQY
TRBJ2-1 TRBV6-5 ASSYQISYNEQF
TRBJ1-1 TRBV28 ASSLGPRRYTEAF
TRBJ1-2 TRBV18 ASSADRAHYGYT
TRBJ2-3 TRBV30 AWSVTAGGTDTQY
TRBJ2-3 TRBV27 ASSPYRQSTSTDTQY
TRBJ2-5 TRBV6-5 ASSDSQETQY
TRBJ2-1 TRBV7-9 ASSRRDRGNNEQF
TRBJ2-7 TRBV28 ASEHSGRAFYEQY
TRBJ2-7 TRBV28 ASAGYEQY
TRBJ2-7 TRBV28 ASSLHPGTATTYEQY
TRBJ1-4 TRBV28 ASSSPSPGQGSNGEKLF
TRBJ1-4 TRBV18 ASSLATNEKLF
TRBJ2-3 TRBV7-9 ASTTGGGRWGTDTQY
TRBJ1-2 TRBV4-2 ASSQESVTGYGYT